Here is one TCR beta chain with its context. Its antigen remains unidentified. TCRdb itself ran the 5' RACE reads through MiXCR, one entry per CDR3 protein. The sample consists of 700,000 or so distinct CDR3 sequences, 15% to 20% of them appearing once. The CDR3 is 18 amino acids. Trimming took 1 base from V and 2 from J; bases not matched to a gene: 6. The germline V gene has CDR1 DFQATT and CDR2 SNEGSKA (reference sequence). These data originate in a study of CD8 T cells in ankylosing spondylitis. General study findings and limits: Peripheral blood samples showed relatively rare disease-linked clones, and these clones were CD8+. There was a TCR beta motif, made of eight highly homologous variants, that appeared characteristic of ankylosing spondylitis blood.

This clonotype was obtained from a male donor with ankylosing spondylitis. Material: blood, either unsorted or a sorted T cell fraction (not recorded which). This rearrangement joins TRBV20-1 to TRBJ2-2; 14 nucleotides align to TRBD2. The DNA of the CDR3 is TGCAGTGCTAGAGTAAGGACTAGCGGGAGGCTTAACACCGGGGAGCTGTTTTTT. Translated, it gives CSARVRTSGRLNTGELFF.